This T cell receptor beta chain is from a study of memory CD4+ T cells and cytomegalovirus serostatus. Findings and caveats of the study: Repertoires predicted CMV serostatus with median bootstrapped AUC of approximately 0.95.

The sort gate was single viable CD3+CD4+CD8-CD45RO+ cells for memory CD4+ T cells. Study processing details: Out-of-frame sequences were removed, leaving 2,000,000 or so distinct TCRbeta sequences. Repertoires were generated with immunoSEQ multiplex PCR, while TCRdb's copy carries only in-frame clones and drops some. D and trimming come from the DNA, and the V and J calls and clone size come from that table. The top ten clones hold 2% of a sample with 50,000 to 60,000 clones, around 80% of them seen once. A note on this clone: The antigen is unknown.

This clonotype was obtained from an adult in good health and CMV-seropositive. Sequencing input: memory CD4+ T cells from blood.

DNA of the CDR3: TGTGCCAGCAGCTTATATGGGGGTCCCGGCTACGAGCAGTACTTC. It yields the protein CASSLYGGPGYEQYF. The chain carries TRBV7-3 and TRBJ2-7, with D perhaps being TRBD1 or TRBD2 (5 bases each). Germline V lookup: CDR1 SGHTA, CDR2 FQGTGA. There are 15 residues in the CDR3. Trimming took off 2 bases at V and 3 bases at J, with 14 bases between the two ends.